The entry below describes one T cell receptor beta chain. This specimen belongs to a study of shared clonotypes between healthy human individuals. Looking at the study overall: Each donor contributed plates that comprised three CD4 naive, three CD4 memory, two CD8 naive and one CD8 memory.

Naive CD8 cells were CD45RO-negative, positively selected for CCR7, excluding terminally differentiated effector memory CD45RA+ cells. Germline V gives CDR1 SEHNR, CDR2 FQNEAQ (reference sequence). CDR3 length: 13 residues. V lost 1 base, J lost 6 bases, and 10 bases lay in between. Samples underwent the assay at deep level. Only in-frame clones appear in the TCRdb table, and some are missing; sequencing was by immunoSEQ multiplex PCR. The data contain around 1.9 million clones, about 94% of them singletons. This receptor was obtained from a man aged 18 to 29 in good health. Some clones in this sample may be carry-over from other donors' samples. V gene TRBV7-9 combines with J gene TRBJ2-7; D gene uncertain. The material sequenced was naive CD8+ T cells from PBMCs. The CDR3 protein is CASSLDLVFEQYF. CDR3 DNA: TGTGCCAGCAGCTTAGATCTTGTGTTCGAGCAGTACTTC.